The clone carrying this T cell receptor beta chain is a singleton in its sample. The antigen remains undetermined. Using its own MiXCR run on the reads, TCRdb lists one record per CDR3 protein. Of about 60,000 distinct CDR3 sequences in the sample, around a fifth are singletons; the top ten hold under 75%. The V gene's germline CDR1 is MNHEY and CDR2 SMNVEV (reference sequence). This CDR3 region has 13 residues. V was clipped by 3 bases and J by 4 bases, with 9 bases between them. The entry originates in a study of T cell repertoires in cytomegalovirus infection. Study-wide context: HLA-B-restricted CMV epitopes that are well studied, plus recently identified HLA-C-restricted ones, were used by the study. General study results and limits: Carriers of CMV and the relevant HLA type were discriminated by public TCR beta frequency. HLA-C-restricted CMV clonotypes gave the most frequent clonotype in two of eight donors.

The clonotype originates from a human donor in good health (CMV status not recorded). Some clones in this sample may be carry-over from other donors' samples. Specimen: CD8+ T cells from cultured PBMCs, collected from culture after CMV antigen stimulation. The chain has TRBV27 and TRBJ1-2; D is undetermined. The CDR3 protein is CASSFSVAYGYTF. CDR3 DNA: TGTGCCAGCAGTTTCAGCGTTGCCTATGGCTACACCTTC.